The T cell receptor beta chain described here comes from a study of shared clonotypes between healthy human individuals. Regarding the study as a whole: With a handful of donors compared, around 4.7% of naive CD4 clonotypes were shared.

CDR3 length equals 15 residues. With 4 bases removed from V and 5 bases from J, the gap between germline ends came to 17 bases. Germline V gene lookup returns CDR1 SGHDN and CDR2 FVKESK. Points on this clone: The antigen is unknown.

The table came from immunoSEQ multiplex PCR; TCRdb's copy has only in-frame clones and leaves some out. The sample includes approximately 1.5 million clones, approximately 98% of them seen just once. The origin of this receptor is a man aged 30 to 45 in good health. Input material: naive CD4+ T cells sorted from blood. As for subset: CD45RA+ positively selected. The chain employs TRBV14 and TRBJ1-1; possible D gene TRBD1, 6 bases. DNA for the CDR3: TGTGCCAGCAGCCCGCTGAGGGGGGGTTGGACTGAAGCTTTCTTT. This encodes CASSPLRGGWTEAFF.